This TCR beta chain is from a study of cytomegalovirus exposure and HLA in healthy donors. Per the germline V gene, CDR1 is MNHNS and CDR2 is SASEGT. The CDR3 loop spans 12 amino acids. The V gene lost 11 bases and the J gene lost 8 bases, with 15 bases spanning the gap. A few counts support this clone. The antigen is unknown. The PCR made use of 60 Vbeta and 13 Jbeta primers. The assay was immunoSEQ multiplex PCR, and TCRdb's table has in-frame clones only and misses some. This table has around 150,000 clones, 70% to 90% appearing once. Whole-study results and caveats: Later analysis revealed greater clonal expansion in HLA-associated TCR beta chains than in equally common others. Judged likely to be a sequencing artifact was a cluster of highly shared sequence variants. Using a false discovery rate of 0.05, a later analysis showed that 15,000 to 20,000 TCR beta sequences were associated with HLA alleles.

This sequence originates from a man aged 18 to 29 in good health and CMV-seropositive. Sequenced sample: PBMCs. The chain combines TRBV6-1 with TRBJ1-4; perhaps TRBD1 as D (5 bases). Here the CDR3 reads CAGAAYREKLFF. Written as DNA, the CDR3 is TGTGCCGGGGCGGCTTACAGAGAAAAACTGTTTTTT.